The T cell receptor (beta chain) under discussion was sequenced for a study of CD8+ T cells in alopecia areata. The CDR3 is made up of 16 amino acids. The V end was cut by 1 base, the J end by 2 bases, with 13 bases between. The V gene's germline CDR1 is LGHNA and CDR2 YSLEER. Extracted RNA was reverse transcribed into cDNA, the sequencing template. Generated by immunoSEQ multiplex PCR, the TCRdb table keeps only in-frame clones and is missing some. Found here are roughly 60,000 clones, about 40% of them singletons; the top ten hold roughly 50%. The TCR was taken from a human donor with alopecia areata. The chain employs TRBV4-3 and TRBJ2-3; D unclear. What was sequenced was NKG2D-low CD8+ T cells sorted from blood. The CDR3 sequence is CASSQGMTKPTDTQYF. CDR3 in DNA: TGCGCCAGCAGCCAAGGCATGACAAAGCCCACAGATACGCAGTATTTT.